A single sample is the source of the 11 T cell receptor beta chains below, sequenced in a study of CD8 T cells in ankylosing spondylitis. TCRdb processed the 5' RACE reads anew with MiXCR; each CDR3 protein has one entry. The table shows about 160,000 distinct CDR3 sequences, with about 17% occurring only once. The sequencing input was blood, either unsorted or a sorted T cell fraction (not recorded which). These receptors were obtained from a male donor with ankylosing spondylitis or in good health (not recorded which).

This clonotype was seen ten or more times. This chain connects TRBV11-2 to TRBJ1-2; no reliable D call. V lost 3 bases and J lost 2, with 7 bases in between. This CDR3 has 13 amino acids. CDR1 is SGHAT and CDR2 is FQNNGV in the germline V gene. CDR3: CASSFDGNYGYTF. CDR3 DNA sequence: TGTGCCAGCAGCTTTGACGGAAACTATGGCTACACCTTC.

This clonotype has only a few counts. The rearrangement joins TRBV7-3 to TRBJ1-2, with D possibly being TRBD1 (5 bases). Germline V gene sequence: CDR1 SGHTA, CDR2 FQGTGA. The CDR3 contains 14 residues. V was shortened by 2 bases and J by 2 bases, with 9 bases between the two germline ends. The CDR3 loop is CASSLQGGNYGYTF. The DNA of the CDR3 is TGTGCCAGCAGCTTACAGGGAGGAAACTATGGCTACACCTTC.

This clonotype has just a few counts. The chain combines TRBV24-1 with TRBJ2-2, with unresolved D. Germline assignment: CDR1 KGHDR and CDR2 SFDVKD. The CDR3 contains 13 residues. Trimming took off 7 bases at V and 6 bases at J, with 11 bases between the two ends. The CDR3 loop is CATSRHGAGELFF. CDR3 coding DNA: TGTGCCACCAGCCGACATGGCGCCGGGGAGCTGTTTTTT.

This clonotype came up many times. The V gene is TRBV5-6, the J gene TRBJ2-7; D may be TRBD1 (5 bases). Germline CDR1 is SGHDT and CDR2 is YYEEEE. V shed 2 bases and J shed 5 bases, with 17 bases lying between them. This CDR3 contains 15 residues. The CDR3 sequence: CASSFKLAGLHEQYF. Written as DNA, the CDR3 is TGTGCCAGCAGCTTCAAACTGGCAGGGCTCCACGAGCAGTACTTC.

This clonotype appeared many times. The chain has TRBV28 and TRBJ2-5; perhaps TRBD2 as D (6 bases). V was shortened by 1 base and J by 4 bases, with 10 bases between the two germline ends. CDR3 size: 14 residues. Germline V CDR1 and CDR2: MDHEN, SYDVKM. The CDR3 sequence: CASSLSGRPETQYF. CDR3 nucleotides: TGTGCCAGCAGTTTATCCGGGAGACCAGAGACCCAGTACTTC.

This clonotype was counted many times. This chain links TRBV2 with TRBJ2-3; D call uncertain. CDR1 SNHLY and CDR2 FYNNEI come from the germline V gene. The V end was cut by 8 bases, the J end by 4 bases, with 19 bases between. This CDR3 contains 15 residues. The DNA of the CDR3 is TGTGCCAGCGGCCAGAACTTGCGCGGCGCAGATACGCAGTATTTT. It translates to CASGQNLRGADTQYF.

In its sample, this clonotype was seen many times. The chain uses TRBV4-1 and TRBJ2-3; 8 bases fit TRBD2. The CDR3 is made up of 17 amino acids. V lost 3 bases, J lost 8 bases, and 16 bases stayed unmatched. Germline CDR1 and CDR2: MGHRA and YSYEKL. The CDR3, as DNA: TGCGCCAGCAGCCAGTCCACGGGACTAGGAGGGATTGTTACGCAGTATTTT. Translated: CASSQSTGLGGIVTQYF.

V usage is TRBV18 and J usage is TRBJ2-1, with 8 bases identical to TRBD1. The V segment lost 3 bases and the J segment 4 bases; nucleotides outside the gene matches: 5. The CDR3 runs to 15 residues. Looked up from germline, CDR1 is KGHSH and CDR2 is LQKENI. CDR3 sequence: CASSPAGQAYNEQFF. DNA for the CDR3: TGTGCCAGCTCACCGGCGGGACAGGCTTACAATGAGCAGTTCTTC.

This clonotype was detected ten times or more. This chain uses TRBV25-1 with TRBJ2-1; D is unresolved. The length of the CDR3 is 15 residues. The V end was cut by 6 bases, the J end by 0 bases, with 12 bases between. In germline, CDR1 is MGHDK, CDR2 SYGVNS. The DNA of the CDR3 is TGTGCCAGCAGGGCAGACTTATACTCCTACAATGAGCAGTTCTTC. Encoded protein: CASRADLYSYNEQFF.

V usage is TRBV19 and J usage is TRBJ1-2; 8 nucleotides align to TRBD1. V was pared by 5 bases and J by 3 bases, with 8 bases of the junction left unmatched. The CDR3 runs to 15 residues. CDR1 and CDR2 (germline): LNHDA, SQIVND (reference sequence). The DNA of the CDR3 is TGTGCCAGTAGTCAATGGACAGGGAGAGACTATGGCTACACCTTC. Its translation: CASSQWTGRDYGYTF.

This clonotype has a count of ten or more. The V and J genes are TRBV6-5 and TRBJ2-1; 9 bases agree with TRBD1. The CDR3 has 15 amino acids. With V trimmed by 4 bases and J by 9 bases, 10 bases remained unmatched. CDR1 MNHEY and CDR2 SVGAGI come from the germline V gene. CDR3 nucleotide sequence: TGTGCCAGCAGTTCCCGGGACAGGGAAATCGGTGAGCAGTTCTTC. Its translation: CASSSRDREIGEQFF.